The next 29 T cell receptor beta chains were all read from a single sample in a study of OX40 agonist ivuxolimab in advanced cancers. Clones were read by immunoSEQ multiplex PCR, and TCRdb kept only the in-frame ones, dropping some. In the table there are fewer than 70,000 clones, 77% of which are singletons. The sample consisted of CD4+ or CD8+ T cells sorted from blood, taken in a trial of the OX40 agonist ivuxolimab. These receptors came from an adult with an advanced solid tumor such as melanoma, head and neck, liver or kidney cancer.

J is TRBJ1-1 and V is TRBV2; D perhaps matches TRBD1 (5 bases). Trimming shortened V by 7 bases and J by 1 base, and 10 bases separated the two germline ends. Germline CDR1 SNHLY, CDR2 FYNNEI. This CDR3 comprises 13 residues. This chain's CDR3 is CASTRDRNTEAFF. As DNA, the CDR3 is TGTGCCAGCACCCGAGACAGGAACACTGAAGCTTTCTTT.

This clone came up a few times. The CDR3 reads CASSPRRQGKEGYTF. The CDR3 region has the DNA TGTGCCAGCAGTCCTAGAAGACAGGGCAAGGAAGGCTACACCTTC. V is TRBV5-4 and J is TRBJ1-2; TRBD1 agrees at 7 bases. In germline, CDR1 is SGHNT, CDR2 YYREEE (reference sequence). The CDR3 totals 15 residues. The J segment lost 8 bases and the V segment lost 5 bases, leaving 15 bases of the junction unmatched.

The gene calls are TRBV7-2 and TRBJ2-5; no clear D gene. Looked up from germline, CDR1 is SGHTA and CDR2 is FQGNSA. Trimming removed 1 base from V and 6 bases from J, with 3 bases in between. This CDR3 is 11 amino acids long. This CDR3 reads CASSLGKTQYF. CDR3 bases: TGTGCCAGCAGCTTAGGGAAGACCCAGTACTTC.

This clone has only a few counts. The chain carries TRBV7-9 and TRBJ1-2; D gene uncertain. CDR1 is SEHNR and CDR2 is FQNEAQ in the germline V gene (reference sequence). The CDR3 is 13 residues long. V lost 7 bases and J 4 bases, leaving 13 bases between the germline ends. The DNA of the CDR3 is TGTGCCAGCACCTCAATAGCTTTCTATGGCTACACCTTC. Encoded protein: CASTSIAFYGYTF.

The genes are TRBV2 and TRBJ1-2; D is undetermined. This CDR3 has 13 amino acids. Germline lookup yields CDR1 SNHLY and CDR2 FYNNEI. V shed 3 bases and J shed 8 bases, with 13 bases lying between them. The CDR3 DNA sequence: TGTGCCAGCAGTGAGTCATCTCCTGGCGGCTACACCTTC. Protein: CASSESSPGGYTF.

V and J are TRBV15 and TRBJ1-5, with 7 bases lining up with TRBD1. Unmatched junction bases numbered 10, after V lost 1 base and J lost 7 bases. Germline assignment: CDR1 LNHNV and CDR2 YYDKDF (reference sequence). This CDR3 has 16 residues. The CDR3 DNA reads TGTGCCACCAGCAGAGCCGATGACAGGGCTGAGCAGCCCCAGCATTTT. Translated: CATSRADDRAEQPQHF.

The CDR3 sequence: CAWGWTTLAKNIQYF. For the CDR3, the DNA is TGTGCCTGGGGTTGGACTACCTTAGCCAAAAACATTCAGTACTTC. The chain recombines TRBV30 with TRBJ2-4; D might be TRBD2 (6 bases). V dropped 5 bases and J dropped 0 bases, with 14 bases sitting between them. Per the germline V gene, CDR1 is GTSNPN and CDR2 is SVGIG (reference sequence). This CDR3 contains 15 residues. Full variable domain (missing parts from reference TRBV30 and TRBJ2-4): SQTIHQWPATLVQPVGSPLSLECTVEGTSNPNLYWYRQAAGRGLQLLFYSVGIGQISSEVPQNLSASRPQDRQFILSSKKLLLSDSGFYLCAWGWTTLAKNIQYFGAGTRLSVL.

The chain recombines TRBV19 with TRBJ2-3; 7 nucleotides line up with TRBD2. The junction had 6 bases not matched to a gene; V was cut back by 4 bases and J by 2 bases. Germline loops: CDR1 LNHDA, CDR2 SQIVND (reference sequence). The CDR3 extends over 15 amino acids. The CDR3 spells CASSTTWDYTDTQYF. The CDR3 coding sequence is TGTGCCAGTAGTACCACCTGGGACTACACAGATACGCAGTATTTT.

The DNA for the CDR3 is TGTGCCAGCAGGGGACGCATGACTTATGGCTACACCTTC. Protein: CASRGRMTYGYTF. The rearrangement links TRBV6-5 to TRBJ1-2, with D perhaps TRBD1 (5 bases). Deletions cut 6 bases from V and 5 bases from J, with 13 bases between. The CDR3 totals 13 residues. The germline V gene has CDR1 MNHEY and CDR2 SVGAGI.

The table lists this clone with a few counts. The gene calls are TRBV5-1 and TRBJ1-1, with a possible D match to TRBD1 (5 bases). Trimming shortened V by 4 bases and J by 0 bases, and 10 bases separated the two germline ends. The germline V gene has CDR1 SGHRS and CDR2 YFSETQ. This CDR3 has 14 residues. In DNA form, the CDR3 reads TGCGCCAGCAGCGTTTTAGGGGTGAACACTGAAGCTTTCTTT. This codes for CASSVLGVNTEAFF.

This chain uses TRBV9 with TRBJ2-6, with 9 bases identical to TRBD1. The CDR3 is 18 residues long. V trimming: 2 bases; J trimming: 3 bases; junction bases outside the gene matches: 9. Germline CDR1 and CDR2: SGDLS and YYNGEE. The DNA of the CDR3 is TGTGCCAGCAGCGTCATGCAACAGGGGGCGCTTGGGGCCAACGTCCTGACTTTC. This gives the protein CASSVMQQGALGANVLTF.

V usage is TRBV7-9 and J usage is TRBJ1-1; TRBD1 matches 7 bases. Per the germline V gene, CDR1 is SEHNR and CDR2 is FQNEAQ (reference sequence). Germline trimming cut 6 bases from V and 9 bases from J; bases unmatched to any gene: 7. The CDR3 contains 12 residues. The DNA for the CDR3 is TGTGCCAGCAGACCCGGGACAGCCAAAGCTTTCTTT. It encodes CASRPGTAKAFF.

V is TRBV27 and J is TRBJ2-3, with 11 positions matching TRBD2. Trimming at V came to 1 base and at J to 5 bases, leaving 8 bases not matched to a gene. Germline V gene data show CDR1 as MNHEY and CDR2 as SMNVEV (reference sequence). CDR3 length: 17 residues. The DNA of the CDR3 is TGTGCCAGCAGTTTATATCCTAGCGGGAGGTTAGGAGATACGCAGTATTTT. This codes for CASSLYPSGRLGDTQYF.

This clone occurred a few times. CDR3 in amino acids: CASSPRGNEGETQYF. Written as DNA, the CDR3 is TGTGCCAGCAGCCCCCGCGGGAATGAGGGTGAGACCCAGTACTTC. The chain uses TRBV7-9 and TRBJ2-5; TRBD2 might be the D (6 bases). The germline V and J ends were trimmed by 5 bases and 5 bases, with 18 bases remaining between them. The CDR3 extends over 15 amino acids. Germline V gives CDR1 SEHNR, CDR2 FQNEAQ (reference sequence).

The V call is TRBV19, the J call TRBJ2-5; the match to TRBD2 covers 12 bases. The CDR3 spans 15 residues. Germline V CDR1 and CDR2: LNHDA, SQIVND (reference sequence). V was clipped by 7 bases and J by 2 bases; unmatched bases: 5. The CDR3 DNA is TGTGCCAGTACCAGGACTAGCGGGGAGCAAGAGACCCAGTACTTC. As protein: CASTRTSGEQETQYF.

This clone was picked up a small number of times. The V and J genes are TRBV6-5 and TRBJ1-2, with D unclear. V lost 2 bases and J 6 bases, leaving 13 bases between the germline ends. CDR1 and CDR2 from the germline V gene are MNHEY and SVGAGI. This CDR3 region has 14 residues. The CDR3, as DNA: TGTGCCAGCAGTTACCAGGCGAGGTCACATGGCTACACCTTC. It encodes CASSYQARSHGYTF.

V and J are TRBV18 and TRBJ1-5; 8 bases are a match to TRBD1. The CDR3 consists of 16 residues. J lost 2 bases, V lost 2 bases, and 5 bases had no gene match. Germline CDR1 reads KGHSH; CDR2 reads LQKENI. This CDR3 reads CASSPRQGSGNQPQHF. Here the CDR3 DNA reads TGTGCCAGCTCACCAAGACAGGGGAGCGGCAATCAGCCCCAGCATTTT.

The chain employs TRBV4-2 and TRBJ2-3; possibly TRBD1 for D (6 bases). Germline CDR1 and CDR2: LGHNA and YNFKEQ. The CDR3 runs to 16 residues. Trimming stripped 2 bases from V and 5 bases from J, with 17 bases between. CDR3 sequence (DNA): TGTGCCAGCAGCCAATCGCCACAGGGAAGCGGAGATACGCAGTATTTT. It translates to CASSQSPQGSGDTQYF.

This clone came up a few times. V gene TRBV7-3 combines with J gene TRBJ2-3; 9 bases are shared with TRBD2. The CDR3 runs 16 residues. With V trimmed by 1 base and J by 4 bases, 6 bases remained unmatched. Germline CDR1 SGHTA, CDR2 FQGTGA. CDR3 region: CASSLRVSGSADTQYF. The CDR3 DNA follows: TGTGCCAGCAGCTTAAGGGTTAGCGGGAGTGCAGATACGCAGTATTTT.

V and J are TRBV5-6 and TRBJ2-1, with 11 bases that match TRBD2. The length of the CDR3 is 19 residues. With V trimmed by 3 bases and J by 7 bases, 18 bases remained unmatched. Germline V gene data show CDR1 as SGHDT and CDR2 as YYEEEE. The DNA of the CDR3 is TGTGCCAGCAGCTCTTCTTGGGGGTATAGCGGGAGGGCCAGGAATGAGCAGTTCTTC. Protein: CASSSSWGYSGRARNEQFF.

The chain employs TRBV6-1 and TRBJ1-2; 7 positions agree with TRBD1. The trim removed 1 base at V and 7 bases at J, leaving 9 bases unmatched. Germline values: CDR1 MNHNS, CDR2 SASEGT. The CDR3 loop spans 15 amino acids. DNA of the CDR3: TGTGCCAGCAGTGAAGTGTGGCAGGGGGAAGTTGGCTACACCTTC. This translates into CASSEVWQGEVGYTF.

The rearrangement links TRBV6-5 to TRBJ1-1; a weak D match, TRBD1 (6 bases). The CDR3 is 11 amino acids. Trimming took 7 bases from V and 11 from J, leaving 14 bases between them. Per germline, CDR1 MNHEY and CDR2 SVGAGI. The CDR3, as DNA: TGTGCCAGCAAGTATGCCAGGGGCGCTTTCTTT. It codes for CASKYARGAFF.

There are a few counts of this clone. This chain connects TRBV18 to TRBJ1-3; TRBD1 matches at 7 bases. Germline CDR1 and CDR2: KGHSH and LQKENI. The V and J ends lost 3 bases and 3 bases, in that order; junction bases with no gene match: 5. The CDR3 length is 15 residues. The CDR3 DNA reads as TGTGCCAGCTCACCGACACAGGGGAGTGGAAACACCATATATTTT. Protein product: CASSPTQGSGNTIYF.

The chain combines TRBV14 with TRBJ1-1; no reliable D call. The CDR3 is 15 amino acids. Germline loops: CDR1 SGHDN, CDR2 FVKESK. V was shortened by 2 bases and J by 0 bases, with 10 bases between the two germline ends. This CDR3 is CASSQPTRLNTEAFF. The CDR3 DNA follows: TGTGCCAGCAGCCAACCCACCAGGTTGAACACTGAAGCTTTCTTT.

This chain connects TRBV2 to TRBJ1-1; the match to TRBD1 covers 7 bases. The CDR3 covers 15 residues. Germline V lookup: CDR1 SNHLY, CDR2 FYNNEI. After removal of 6 bases from V and 2 bases from J, the junction contained 9 bases not matched to a gene. CDR3 sequence reads: CASRTRQGPNTEAFF. The CDR3 nucleotides are TGTGCCAGCAGAACCCGACAGGGTCCCAACACTGAAGCTTTCTTT.

V and J are TRBV2 and TRBJ2-5, with 7 bases identical to TRBD1. The DNA end favors TRBJ2-7, so the J call may be wrong. CDR1 is SNHLY and CDR2 is FYNNEI in the germline V gene. The CDR3 consists of 16 residues. The CDR3 is CASSGRSAGGSYEQYF. The CDR3, as DNA: TGTGCCAGCAGTGGGCGGTCCGCAGGGGGCTCCTACGAGCAGTACTTC.

As concerns this clone: Compared with germline, one end of the junction differs, possibly owing to a read error. The chain combines TRBV9 with TRBJ1-1; no definite D call. The germline V gene encodes CDR1 SGDLS and CDR2 YYNGEE. The CDR3 length is 14 residues. Here the CDR3 DNA reads TGTGCCAGCAGCGTAGACAGATTGAACACTGAAACTTTCTTT. Translating gives CASSVDRLNTETFF.

The V call is TRBV6-5, the J call TRBJ2-3, with a tentative D call TRBD2 (5 bases). Trimming left V 3 bases short and J 1 base short, with 14 bases between. The CDR3 sequence is 16 residues long. Germline CDR1 MNHEY, CDR2 SVGAGI. In nucleotides, the CDR3 is TGTGCCAGCAGTTATGAGGGCGGACGTGGCACAGATACGCAGTATTTT. It translates to CASSYEGGRGTDTQYF.

This clone was recorded a few times. V gene TRBV13 combines with J gene TRBJ2-4, with TRBD1 identical over 12 bases. Germline trimming cut 4 bases from V and 7 bases from J; bases unmatched to any gene: 11. The CDR3 runs 17 residues. Per the germline V gene, CDR1 is PRHDT and CDR2 is FYEKMQ (reference sequence). This chain's CDR3 is CASSSRDRGRTRNIQYF. CDR3 nucleotide sequence: TGTGCCAGCAGCTCCCGGGACAGGGGGCGCACTCGGAACATTCAGTACTTC. The complete variable domain, with remaining parts taken from reference TRBV13 and TRBJ2-4, reads AAGVIQSPRHLIKEKRETATLKCYPIPRHDTVYWYQQGPGQDPQFLISFYEKMQSDKGSIPDRFSAQQFSDYHSELNMSSLELGDSALYFCASSSRDRGRTRNIQYFGAGTRLSVL.